Given below is one TCR beta chain in context. This clonotype was recorded a few times. This clone's antigen is unknown. Base-call qualities are not available, and no considerably larger clone is one nucleotide away. Receptor libraries were prepared by PCR. The run used an Illumina HiSeq 2500. Molecular barcoding was employed in the preparation of TCR libraries, with unique molecular identifiers being used to normalize TCRbeta repertoire quantification. TCRdb reprocessed the public reads (quality trimming at Q25 with fastp, clone calling with MiXCR) and kept in-frame beta chains. Rows merge per CDR3 protein into single entries with the most common DNA and genes. The sample table shows 600,000 or so distinct CDR3 sequences, and roughly 24% are seen once. About 14% of the sample lies in the top ten. In light of the paper, this sample's treatment or condition label describes: allogeneic hematopoietic cell transplantation with graft depleted of TCRalphabeta T cells and CD19 B cells. The transplant recipients were children given TCRalphabeta/CD19-depleted allogeneic hematopoietic cell grafts.

V was cut back by 1 base and J by 6 bases, leaving a gap of 12 bases between them. The germline V gene (reference sequence) sets CDR1 to LNHNV and CDR2 to YYDKDF. Measured from the cysteine to the phenylalanine, the CDR3 is 15 residues long. The CDR3 DNA has 45 bases and is translated from base 1. The data derive from a study of T-cell reconstitution after alpha-beta-depleted transplantation in children listed by TCRdb under 2016. With regard to the full study: Using TCR repertoire profiling, the study quantitatively followed how T-cell immune reconstitution unfolded in children after TCRalphabeta/CD19-depleted allogeneic hematopoietic cell transplantation.

Points the paper makes about the study in general: In some patients, high TCRbeta diversity at day 60 was attributed to recipient T cells and intrathymic progenitors that had survived conditioning. About two months after transplant, the apparently early recovery of alphabetaT-cell counts reportedly depended on just several hundred clones that had expanded rapidly and came from non-depleted graft cells. The frequencies of hyperexpanded clones fell over the following months, and after one year, T-cell counts and TCRbeta diversity were mostly attributed to newly produced T cells.

In this chain, TRBV15 is recombined with TRBJ2-2, with a tentative D gene TRBD2 over 6 matching bases. The sample in question was PBMCs, mostly from graft donor cells, obtained 360 days after TCRalphabeta/CD19-depleted stem cell transplant. The receptor comes from a boy under three years old who had a stem cell transplant for acute myeloid leukemia, so the T cells may come from the graft donor. The nucleotide sequence reads as follows: TGTGCCACCAGCAGAGGATTGAGGGACTCCGGGGAGCTGTTTTTT. Its protein product is CATSRGLRDSGELFF.